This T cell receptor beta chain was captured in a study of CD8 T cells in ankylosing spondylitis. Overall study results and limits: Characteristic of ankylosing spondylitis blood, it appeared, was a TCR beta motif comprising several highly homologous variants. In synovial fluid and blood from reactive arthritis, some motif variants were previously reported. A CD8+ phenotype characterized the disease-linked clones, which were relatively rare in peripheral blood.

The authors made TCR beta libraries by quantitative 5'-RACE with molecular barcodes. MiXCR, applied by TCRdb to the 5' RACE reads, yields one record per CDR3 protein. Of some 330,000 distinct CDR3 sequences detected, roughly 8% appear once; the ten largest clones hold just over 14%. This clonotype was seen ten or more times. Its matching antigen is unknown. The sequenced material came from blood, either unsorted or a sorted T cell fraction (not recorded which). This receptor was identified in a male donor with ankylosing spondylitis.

In DNA, the CDR3 is TGCGCCAGCAGCCTACTCGGCCCGCGGGACGCCGCTTTCTTT. Translating gives CASSLLGPRDAAFF. The rearrangement joins TRBV4-1 to TRBJ1-1, with D possibly matching TRBD1 (5 bases). Looked up from germline, CDR1 is MGHRA and CDR2 is YSYEKL. This CDR3 region has 14 residues. With 4 bases removed from V and 11 bases from J, the gap between germline ends came to 20 bases.